Included here is one T cell receptor beta chain sequence, with context. Its antigen is undetermined. V was pared by 5 bases and J by 5 bases, with 19 bases between. Germline V lookup: CDR1 GTSNPN, CDR2 SVGIG (reference sequence). The CDR3 consists of 14 residues. Analyses pooled second doses at about 4 or about 12 weeks. The sample comes from a study of T cell responses to AZD1222 COVID-19 vaccine. The assay was immunoSEQ multiplex PCR, and TCRdb's table has in-frame clones only and misses some. The sample gives 85,000 to 95,000 clones, about 88% of which show up once; around 6% is in the top ten. Study-level points and caveats: A mostly white British donor set with more females was recruited, and clonal diversity was possibly underestimated. In all cases, repertoires were sampled only after the peak T cell response.

The receptor comes from an adult who received the AZD1222 COVID-19 vaccine. The chain has TRBV30 and TRBJ2-7, with a possible D match to TRBD2 (6 bases). The starting material was peripheral blood, obtained 28 days after the second AZD1222 dose. CDR3 in DNA: TGTGCCTGGTGTCCGGGACTTGAGAGCCACGAGCAGTACTTC. Translating it yields CAWCPGLESHEQYF.